This TCR beta chain was captured in a study of T cells in Graves' hyperthyroidism and ophthalmopathy. The V gene end was trimmed by 7 bases and the J gene end by 2 bases; junction bases not matched to a gene: 4. Germline CDR1 SQVTM, CDR2 ANQGSEA. This CDR3 comprises 12 residues. Overall study findings and caveats: Blood also held most thyroid clonotypes expanded beyond 0.001. The model forecast ophthalmopathy, anticipating it by a median around 6.4 months before onset.

This clonotype was recorded many times. Its antigen remains unidentified. The CDR3 regions of TCR beta were amplified from RNA transcripts. When the TCR CDR3 underwent first-round RT-PCR, the HTBI primer set was used. MiXCR was run by TCRdb on the multiplex PCR reads, yielding one entry per CDR3 protein. Found here are 300,000 to 450,000 distinct CDR3 sequences, 15% to 20% of them singletons; the top ten hold 15% to 19%. Orbital computed tomography, thyroid ultrasound, serum thyroxine and TRAb, and clinical symptoms together informed the diagnoses. The rearrangement links TRBV29-1 to TRBJ2-5, with 7 bases matching TRBD1. Sequenced: blood. The sequence was obtained from a woman in her thirties or forties with Graves' ophthalmopathy. CDR3 in amino acids: CSDTGEQETQYF. The CDR3 nucleotides read TGCAGCGATACAGGGGAACAAGAGACCCAGTACTTC.